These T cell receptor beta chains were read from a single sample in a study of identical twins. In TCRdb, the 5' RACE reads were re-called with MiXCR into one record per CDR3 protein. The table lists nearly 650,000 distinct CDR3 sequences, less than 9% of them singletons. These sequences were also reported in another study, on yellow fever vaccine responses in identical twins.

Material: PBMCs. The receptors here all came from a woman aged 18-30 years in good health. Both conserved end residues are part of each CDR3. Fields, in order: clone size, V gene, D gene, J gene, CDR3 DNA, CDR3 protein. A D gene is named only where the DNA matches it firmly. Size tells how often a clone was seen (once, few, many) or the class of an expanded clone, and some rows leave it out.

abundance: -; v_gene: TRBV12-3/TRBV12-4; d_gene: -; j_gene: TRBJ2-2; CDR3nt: TGTGCCAGCAGTTATGTAGGGGACACCGGGGAGCTGTTTTTT; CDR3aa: CASSYVGDTGELFF
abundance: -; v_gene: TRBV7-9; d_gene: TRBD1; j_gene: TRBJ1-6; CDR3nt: TGTGCCAGCAGCTTAGCGGGACAGGGTTTTGGTTCACCCCTCCACTTT; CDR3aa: CASSLAGQGFGSPLHF
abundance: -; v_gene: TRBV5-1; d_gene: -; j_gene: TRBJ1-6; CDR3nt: TGCGCCAGCAGCTTGGGAGGGCGGTATAATTCACCCCTCCACTTT; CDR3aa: CASSLGGRYNSPLHF
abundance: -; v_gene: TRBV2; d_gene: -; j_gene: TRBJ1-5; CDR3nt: TGTGCCAGCACCGAACAGGGTGTTGGCAATCAGCCCCAGCATTTT; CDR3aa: CASTEQGVGNQPQHF
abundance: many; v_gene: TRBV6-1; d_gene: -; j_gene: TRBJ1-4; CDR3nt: TGTGCCAGCAGTCCGGACGGGAATGAAAAACTGTTTTTT; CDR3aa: CASSPDGNEKLFF
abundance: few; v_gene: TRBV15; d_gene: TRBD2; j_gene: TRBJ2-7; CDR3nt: TGTGCCACCAGCAGAGATCCGGGACTAGCGGGAGGGCTGAGTATCTACGAGCAGTACTTC; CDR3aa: CATSRDPGLAGGLSIYEQYF
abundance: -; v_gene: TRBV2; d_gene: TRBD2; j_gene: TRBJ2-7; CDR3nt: TGTGCCAGCAGTGAAGGGGGAGGGCCCTACGAGCAGTACTTC; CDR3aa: CASSEGGGPYEQYF
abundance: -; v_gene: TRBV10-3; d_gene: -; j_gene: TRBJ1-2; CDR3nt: TGTGCCATCAGACAGGCGGGGGAGGAAGGCTACACCTTC; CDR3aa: CAIRQAGEEGYTF
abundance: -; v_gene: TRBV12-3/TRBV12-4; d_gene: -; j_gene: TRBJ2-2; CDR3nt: TGTGCCAGCAGTTTCTGGGATCGGGACACCGGGGAGCTGTTTTTT; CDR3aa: CASSFWDRDTGELFF
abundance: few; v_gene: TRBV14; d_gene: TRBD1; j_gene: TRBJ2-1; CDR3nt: TGTGCCAGCAGCCAAGCCGGGACAGGGGGGTTCGGGTCCTACAATGAGCAGTTCTTC; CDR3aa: CASSQAGTGGFGSYNEQFF
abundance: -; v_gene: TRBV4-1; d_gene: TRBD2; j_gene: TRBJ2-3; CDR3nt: TGCGCCAGCAGCCAAGGTCTCCGCGGGGGGGCCGGAGATACGCAGTATTTT; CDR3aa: CASSQGLRGGAGDTQYF
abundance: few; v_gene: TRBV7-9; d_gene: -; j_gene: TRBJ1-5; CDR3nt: TGTGCCAGCAGCCATACCGACGGGACGGAGAACAATCAGCCCCAGCATTTT; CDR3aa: CASSHTDGTENNQPQHF
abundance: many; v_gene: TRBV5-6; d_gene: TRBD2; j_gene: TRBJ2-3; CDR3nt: TGTGCCAGCAGCTTGGTGGTAGCGGGAGGGGCAGATACGCAGTATTTT; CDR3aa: CASSLVVAGGADTQYF
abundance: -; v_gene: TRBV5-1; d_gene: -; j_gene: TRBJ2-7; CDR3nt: TGCGCCAGCAGCTTGACTCTTGGGATCACCTACGAGCAGTACTTC; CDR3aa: CASSLTLGITYEQYF
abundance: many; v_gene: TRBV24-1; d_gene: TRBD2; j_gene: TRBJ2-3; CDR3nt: TGTGCCACCAGTGCGACTAGCGGGGGTACAGATACGCAGTATTTT; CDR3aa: CATSATSGGTDTQYF
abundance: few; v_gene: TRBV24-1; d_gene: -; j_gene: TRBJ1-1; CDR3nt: TGTGCCACCAGTGATGGTGGGCGGTTGAACACTGAAGCTTTCTTT; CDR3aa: CATSDGGRLNTEAFF
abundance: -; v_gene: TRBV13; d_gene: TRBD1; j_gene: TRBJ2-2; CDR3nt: TGTGCCAGCAGCTTTGACAGGGAGATTACCGACACCGGGGAGCTGTTTTTT; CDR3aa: CASSFDREITDTGELFF
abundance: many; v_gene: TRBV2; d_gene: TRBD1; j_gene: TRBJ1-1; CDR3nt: TGTGCCAGCAGTGAGGCGGACAGGAGCGACACTGAAGCTTTCTTT; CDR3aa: CASSEADRSDTEAFF
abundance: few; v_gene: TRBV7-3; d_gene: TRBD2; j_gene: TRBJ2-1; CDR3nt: TGTGCCAGCAGCCCACTAGCGGGGATCTCCTACAATGAGCAGTTCTTC; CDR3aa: CASSPLAGISYNEQFF
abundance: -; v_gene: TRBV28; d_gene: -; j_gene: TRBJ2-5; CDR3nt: TGTGCCAGCAGTTCACAGGTTAATCAAGAGACCCAGTACTTC; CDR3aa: CASSSQVNQETQYF
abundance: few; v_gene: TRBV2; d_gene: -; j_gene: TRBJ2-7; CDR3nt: TGTGCCAGCAGCCGCCCTAGCGTAGACTCCTACGAGCAGTACTTC; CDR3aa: CASSRPSVDSYEQYF
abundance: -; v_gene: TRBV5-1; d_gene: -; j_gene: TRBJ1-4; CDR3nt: TGCGCCAGCAGCCCTGACAGGCGAGTCGGGACCTACGAAAAACTGTTTTTT; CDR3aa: CASSPDRRVGTYEKLFF
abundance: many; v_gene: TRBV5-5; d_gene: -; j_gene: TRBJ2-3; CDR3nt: TGTGCCAGCAGCCCAAGTGGCGGGGACACAGATACGCAGTATTTT; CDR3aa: CASSPSGGDTDTQYF
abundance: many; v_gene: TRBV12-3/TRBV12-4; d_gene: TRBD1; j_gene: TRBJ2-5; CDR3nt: TGCGCCAGCAACACAGGGGGCCAAGAGACCCAGTACTTC; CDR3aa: CASNTGGQETQYF
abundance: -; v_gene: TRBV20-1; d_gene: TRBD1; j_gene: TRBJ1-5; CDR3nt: TGCAGTGCCATGACAGGGGGCAGGAATCAGCCCCAGCATTTT; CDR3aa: CSAMTGGRNQPQHF
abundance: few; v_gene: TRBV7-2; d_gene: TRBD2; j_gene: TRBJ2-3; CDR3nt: TGTGCCAGCATCCGACTAGCGGGGGTACCAGATACGCAGTATTTT; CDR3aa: CASIRLAGVPDTQYF
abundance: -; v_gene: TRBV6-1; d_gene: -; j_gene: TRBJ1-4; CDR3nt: TGTGCCAGCAGTGATGAGGGGCGGACTACGGGTTTTTTT; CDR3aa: CASSDEGRTTGFF
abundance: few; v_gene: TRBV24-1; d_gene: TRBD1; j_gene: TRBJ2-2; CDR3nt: TGTGCCACCAGTGATTTGGGCAGGGGGAATACCGGGGAGCTGTTTTTT; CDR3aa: CATSDLGRGNTGELFF
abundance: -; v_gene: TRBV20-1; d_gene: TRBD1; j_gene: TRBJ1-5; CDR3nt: TGCAGTGCTAGAGATCGCAGGGGGGGTCAGCCCCAGCATTTT; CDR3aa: CSARDRRGGQPQHF
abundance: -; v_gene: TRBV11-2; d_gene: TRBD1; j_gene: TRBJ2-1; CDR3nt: TGTGCCAGCAGCGTCCGACAGGGCCCTACAGGGGAGCAGTTCTTC; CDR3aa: CASSVRQGPTGEQFF
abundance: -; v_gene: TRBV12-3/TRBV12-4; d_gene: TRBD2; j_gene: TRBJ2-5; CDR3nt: TGTGCCAGCAGTTCCCGACTAGCGGGGGGGCAGGAGAAAGAGACCCAGTACTTC; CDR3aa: CASSSRLAGGQEKETQYF